These 22 T cell receptor beta chains were sequenced from one sample in a study of blood T cell repertoires in COVID-19. Sequencing was performed with immunoSEQ multiplex PCR; in TCRdb, only in-frame clones are kept and a portion is missing. This repertoire shows fewer than 300,000 clones, about 89% found once; its top ten account for over 2%. Sequencing input: peripheral blood. The receptors originated from a woman in her twenties or thirties with COVID-19, enrolled during active disease.

The chain links TRBV7-8 to TRBJ2-1; D is perhaps TRBD1 (5 bases). Germline V gene sequence: CDR1 SGHVS, CDR2 FQNEAQ. The CDR3 spans 14 residues. V was trimmed by 5 bases and J by 7 bases, leaving 15 bases between them. The CDR3 region has the DNA TGTGCCAGCAGCCGAATAGGGGTGTTTAATGAGCAGTTCTTC. It translates to CASSRIGVFNEQFF.

V usage is TRBV5-1 and J usage is TRBJ1-2, with TRBD1 matching 10 bases. V lost 6 bases to trimming and J lost 5 bases; unmatched junction nucleotides: 4. CDR1 is SGHRS and CDR2 is YFSETQ in the germline V gene. CDR3 length equals 13 residues. The CDR3, as DNA: TGCGCCAGCACCGACAGGGGGCAATATGGCTACACCTTC. Amino acids: CASTDRGQYGYTF. The full variable domain, in which reference TRBV5-1 and TRBJ1-2 provide the parts outside the CDR3, is KAGVTQTPRYLIKTRGQQVTLSCSPISGHRSVSWYQQTPGQGLQFLFEYFSETQRNKGNFPGRFSGRQFSNSRSEMNVSTLELGDSALYLCASTDRGQYGYTFGSGTRLTVV.

The gene calls are TRBV7-9 and TRBJ2-5; 14 bases are shared with TRBD2. CDR3 size: 16 residues. CDR1 is SEHNR, CDR2 FQNEAQ, per germline (reference sequence). V trimming: 5 bases; J trimming: 5 bases; junction bases outside the gene matches: 7. CDR3 loop: CASSKNGTSGSETQYF. CDR3 in DNA: TGTGCCAGCAGCAAGAACGGGACTAGCGGGAGTGAGACCCAGTACTTC.

The chain couples TRBV28 to TRBJ1-2, with D unresolved. V lost 2 bases to trimming and J lost 8 bases, with 9 bases between them. The germline gives CDR1 MDHEN, CDR2 SYDVKM. The CDR3 is made up of 12 amino acids. The chain's CDR3 is CASSLTPRGYTF. The CDR3 DNA sequence: TGTGCCAGCAGTTTAACCCCGAGGGGCTACACCTTC.

The V and J genes are TRBV5-1 and TRBJ2-1, with 7 bases fitting TRBD2. The germline V gene encodes CDR1 SGHRS and CDR2 YFSETQ. V trimming: 0 bases; J trimming: 2 bases; junction bases outside the gene matches: 5. The CDR3 covers 16 residues. DNA for the CDR3: TGCGCCAGCAGCTTGGTGATGGGAGGGACCTACAATGAGCAGTTCTTC. This gives the protein CASSLVMGGTYNEQFF.

The V gene is TRBV12-2, the J gene TRBJ1-6; the DNA was not used to check the table's D call, TRBD1. TRBV12-2 has pseudogene status. The length of the CDR3 is 10 residues. The CDR3 spells CASRGSTLHF. The CDR3 nucleotides read TGTGCAAGTAGGGGTTCGACCCTCCACTTT.

The chain recombines TRBV3-1 (or the pseudogene TRBV3-2) with TRBJ2-3; D is uncertain. V was cut by 1 base and J by 0 bases, with 11 bases left in between. The germline CDR1 and CDR2 sequences are LGHDT and YNNKEL (reference sequence). This CDR3 has 16 amino acids. The CDR3 sequence is CASSQAHPASTDTQYF. The CDR3 nucleotides are TGTGCCAGCAGCCAAGCCCATCCAGCGAGCACAGATACGCAGTATTTT.

The chain employs TRBV18 and TRBJ1-4; D remains unclear. V was pared by 3 bases and J by 5 bases, with 10 bases between. Germline CDR1 KGHSH, CDR2 LQKENI. This CDR3 is built from 14 residues. CDR3 DNA: TGTGCCAGCTCACCGGCCAGCGAAAATGAAAAACTGTTTTTT. This codes for CASSPASENEKLFF.

This clone appeared a single time. The V and J genes are TRBV24-1 and TRBJ2-1; TRBD1 is a possible D gene (6 bases). CDR3 length equals 14 residues. The germline V gene encodes CDR1 KGHDR and CDR2 SFDVKD. V lost 4 bases and J lost 9, with 15 bases in between. CDR3 region: CATSDNQGTGEQFF. The CDR3 DNA is TGTGCCACCAGTGACAACCAGGGGACGGGTGAGCAGTTCTTC.

The rearrangement joins TRBV2 to TRBJ2-3; TRBD2 is a possible D gene (5 bases). With 7 bases removed from V and 0 bases from J, the gap between germline ends came to 14 bases. This CDR3 is built from 15 residues. Germline V lookup: CDR1 SNHLY, CDR2 FYNNEI. The CDR3 bases are TGTGCCAGCATGTTAACGGGGATTAGCACAGATACGCAGTATTTT. Its protein product is CASMLTGISTDTQYF.

The chain couples TRBV28 to TRBJ1-6; D possibly corresponds to TRBD1 (5 bases). Between the trimmed V and J ends, which lost 5 bases and 15 bases, there was a span of 14 bases. In germline, CDR1 is MDHEN, CDR2 SYDVKM. The CDR3 extends over 12 amino acids. As DNA, the CDR3 is TGTGCCAGCAGTCACGCCACAGGTGTCCTCCACTTT. It yields the protein CASSHATGVLHF.

DNA for the CDR3: TGTGCCAGCAGCTTAGGTGTGGGAGACGGCACAGATACGCAGTATTTT. Its protein is CASSLGVGDGTDTQYF. The J gene is TRBJ2-3, the V gene TRBV11-3; D perhaps matches TRBD2 (5 bases). Germline assignment: CDR1 SGHNT and CDR2 YENEEA. CDR3 length equals 16 residues. Trimming removed 1 base at V and 1 base at J, with 12 bases between.

The V and J genes are TRBV30 and TRBJ1-1; TRBD1 might be the D (6 bases). Trimming took off 5 bases at V and 6 bases at J, with 16 bases between the two ends. Germline V gene lookup returns CDR1 GTSNPN and CDR2 SVGIG (reference sequence). CDR3 length: 13 residues. CDR3 region: CAWWIHRVPEAFF. DNA for the CDR3: TGTGCCTGGTGGATCCACAGGGTTCCTGAAGCTTTCTTT.

The chain uses TRBV15 and TRBJ1-3; 7 nucleotides line up with TRBD1. The trim removed 2 bases at V and 2 bases at J, leaving 6 bases unmatched. Germline-derived CDR1 and CDR2 are LNHNV and YYDKDF (reference sequence). The CDR3 runs 16 residues. CDR3 in DNA: TGTGCCACCAGCAGACCTAAAACAGGGGCTGGAAACACCATATATTTT. Protein sequence: CATSRPKTGAGNTIYF.

V usage is TRBV5-4 and J usage is TRBJ1-2, with 7 bases matching TRBD1. The J segment lost 2 bases and the V segment lost 4 bases, leaving 11 bases of the junction unmatched. CDR1 is SGHNT and CDR2 is YYREEE in the germline V gene (reference sequence). This CDR3 is 16 amino acids long. This CDR3 is CASSVGFDRANYGYTF. For the CDR3, the DNA is TGTGCCAGCAGCGTCGGATTTGACAGGGCCAACTATGGCTACACCTTC.

The chain couples TRBV6-2 or TRBV6-3 to TRBJ1-1; 8 positions match TRBD1. Germline loops: CDR1 MNHEY, CDR2 SVGEGT. The CDR3 covers 21 residues. After removal of 4 bases from V and 2 bases from J, the junction contained 24 bases not matched to a gene. This chain's CDR3 is CASSLPYLRGTGVLRNTEAFF. CDR3 nucleotides: TGTGCCAGCAGTTTACCCTACCTTAGAGGGACAGGCGTCCTCCGTAACACTGAAGCTTTCTTT.

The chain links TRBV11-2 to TRBJ1-1, with D possibly being TRBD1 (5 bases). Germline V lookup: CDR1 SGHAT, CDR2 FQNNGV. Trimming took off 5 bases at V and 1 base at J, with 14 bases between the two ends. This CDR3 is 15 amino acids long. Written as DNA, the CDR3 is TGTGCCAGCAGCCCCTTAAAGGGGTCGAACACTGAAGCTTTCTTT. It is translated as CASSPLKGSNTEAFF.

Only one count was recorded for this clone. The J gene is TRBJ2-3, the V gene TRBV3-1 (or the pseudogene TRBV3-2); TRBD2 agrees at 14 bases. V shed 3 bases, J shed 6 bases, and the junction held 5 bases outside the gene matches. The germline V gene encodes CDR1 LGHDT and CDR2 YNNKEL (reference sequence). This CDR3 region has 16 residues. The CDR3 DNA follows: TGTGCCAGCAGCCAGGGGGGACTAGCGGGAGCCGATACGCAGTATTTT. It is translated as CASSQGGLAGADTQYF.

The chain uses TRBV3-1 (or the pseudogene TRBV3-2) and TRBJ2-1; TRBD1 matches at 8 bases. V gave up 4 bases and J gave up 8 bases; unmatched junction bases: 7. The CDR3 totals 14 residues. Per the germline V gene, CDR1 is LGHDT and CDR2 is YNNKEL (reference sequence). CDR3 loop: CASSRITGGHEQFF. The DNA for the CDR3 is TGTGCCAGCAGCCGAATAACAGGGGGGCATGAGCAGTTCTTC.

The chain carries TRBV9 and TRBJ2-1, with D possibly matching TRBD2 (6 bases). Germline V gene data show CDR1 as SGDLS and CDR2 as YYNGEE. The length of the CDR3 is 14 residues. V lost 0 bases to trimming and J lost 12 bases, with 16 bases between them. For the CDR3, the DNA is TGTGCCAGCAGCGTAGAGGAGGGAGGTCTAGGGCAGTTCTTC. This codes for CASSVEEGGLGQFF.

This chain joins TRBV27 and TRBJ2-7, with TRBD1 identical over 7 bases. Germline CDR1 reads MNHEY; CDR2 reads SMNVEV (reference sequence). The CDR3 length is 14 residues. With V trimmed by 3 bases and J by 3 bases, 5 bases remained unmatched. CDR3 region: CASSFSQGIYEQYF. Here the CDR3 DNA reads TGTGCCAGCAGTTTCTCACAGGGGATCTACGAGCAGTACTTC.

The J gene is TRBJ2-1, the V gene TRBV19, with 10 bases identical to TRBD1. From germline, CDR1 is LNHDA and CDR2 SQIVND (reference sequence). The CDR3 extends over 16 amino acids. The V segment lost 6 bases and the J segment 7 bases; nucleotides outside the gene matches: 12. The chain's CDR3 is CASSIPGQGLENEQFF. The CDR3 DNA is TGTGCCAGTAGCATCCCGGGACAGGGGTTAGAAAATGAGCAGTTCTTC.